The rows below give T cell receptor beta chains drawn from one sample of a study of blood T cell repertoires in COVID-19. TCRdb keeps only in-frame clones here, not all; method: immunoSEQ multiplex PCR. The table lists around 250,000 clones, approximately 85% of them singletons. Sequencing was carried out using PBMCs or T cells enriched from blood (not recorded which). The receptors were gathered from a woman aged 45-65 years with acute COVID-19. The CDR3 runs from the conserved cysteine through the conserved F or W. The D gene is left open where the match is weak. Clone size is shown for a subset of rows, as once, few, many or a class of expanded clone.

CDR3 DNA | CDR3 protein | J gene | D gene | clone size | CDR3 length | V gene
TGTGCCAGCAGTTCGGAGACTCCCGACAGGGCAGAAGGCTACACCTTC | CASSSETPDRAEGYTF | TRBJ1-2 | TRBD1 | few | 16 | TRBV6-5
TGTGCCAGCAGTTTATGGCAGGGGGCGAACATTCAGTACTTC | CASSLWQGANIQYF | TRBJ2-4 | TRBD1 | NA | 14 | TRBV27
TGTGCCAGCAGTCGACAGGGCCAGGGTACGCAGTATTTT | CASSRQGQGTQYF | TRBJ2-3 | TRBD1 | NA | 13 | TRBV12-3/TRBV12-4
TGTGCCAGCAGCGCTGACCGGGCAGGGACGAACACCGGGGAGCTGTTTTTT | CASSADRAGTNTGELFF | TRBJ2-2 | NA | NA | 17 | TRBV5-4
TGTGCCAGCACCCCACGGACAGGGGGCTTAGGCTACACCTTC | CASTPRTGGLGYTF | TRBJ1-2 | TRBD1 | NA | 14 | TRBV6-5
TGTGCCAGCAGCTCCGACAGGGTAAACTATGGCTACACCTTC | CASSSDRVNYGYTF | TRBJ1-2 | TRBD1 | NA | 14 | TRBV7-2
TGTGCCATCAGTGAGTCGAGAGGCTGGGGTACGCAGGGATCATCCTACGAGCAGTACTTC | CAISESRGWGTQGSSYEQYF | TRBJ2-7 | NA | NA | 20 | TRBV10-3
TGTGCCAGCAGTTACTCGAGCCACTATGGCTACACCTTC | CASSYSSHYGYTF | TRBJ1-2 | NA | NA | 13 | TRBV6-2/TRBV6-3
TGTGCCAGCAGCTTAAGGCCCAATCCGGGCAATGAGCAGTTCTTC | CASSLRPNPGNEQFF | TRBJ2-1 | NA | NA | 15 | TRBV7-2
TGTGCCAGCAGCCGACAGGTCGACTATGGCTACACCTTC | CASSRQVDYGYTF | TRBJ1-2 | NA | NA | 13 | TRBV7-6
TGCGCCAGCAGCTTGGGCGGCCCGGACTCTCACTATGGCTACACCTTC | CASSLGGPDSHYGYTF | TRBJ1-2 | NA | NA | 16 | TRBV5-1
TGCGCCAGCAGCCGAGGGACAGAAGAGACCCAGTACTTC | CASSRGTEETQYF | TRBJ2-5 | TRBD1 | NA | 13 | TRBV4-3
TGTGCCAGCTCACCGGGTAGGAGCGGATGGTCTGGAAACACCATATATTTT | CASSPGRSGWSGNTIYF | TRBJ1-3 | NA | NA | 17 | TRBV18
TGCGCCAGCAGCTCAAGGCCGGGACAGAATGAAAAACTGTTTTTT | CASSSRPGQNEKLFF | TRBJ1-4 | TRBD1 | NA | 15 | TRBV5-1
TGCGCCAGCAACCCTGTGGGACAGGGGGCTGACGGGGAGCTGTTTTTT | CASNPVGQGADGELFF | TRBJ2-2 | TRBD1 | NA | 16 | TRBV5-1
TGTGCCAGTAGTTCCCAGTACCAAGAGACCCAGTACTTC | CASSSQYQETQYF | TRBJ2-5 | NA | NA | 13 | TRBV19
TGTGCCAGTAGTATGTCCGGAGGGAGCAATCAGCCCCAGCATTTT | CASSMSGGSNQPQHF | TRBJ1-5 | NA | NA | 15 | TRBV19
TGTGCCACCAGGTCTAGCACAGATACGCAGTATTTT | CATRSSTDTQYF | TRBJ2-3 | NA | NA | 12 | TRBV24-1
TGTGCCAGCAGCACCTACAGGGTAGGGGGCTACACCTTC | CASSTYRVGGYTF | TRBJ1-2 | NA | few | 13 | TRBV5-6
TGTGCCAGCAGCTCCCGGGACAGGGCGGGAGAGCAGTACTTC | CASSSRDRAGEQYF | TRBJ2-7 | TRBD1 | NA | 14 | TRBV7-9
TGTGCCAGCTCACCATTCCAGGGACAAGAGACCCAGTACTTC | CASSPFQGQETQYF | TRBJ2-5 | NA | NA | 14 | TRBV18
TGCGCCAGCAAATGGGGCGTGGAGGGGCAATATGAGCAGTTCTTC | CASKWGVEGQYEQFF | TRBJ2-1 | NA | once | 15 | TRBV5-1
TGTGCCAGCAGTCCCGGGGGGCGGGGAGATACGCAGTATTTT | CASSPGGRGDTQYF | TRBJ2-3 | NA | NA | 14 | TRBV2
TGTGCCAGCAGTCGCAGACAGGGCTCTGACTCTGAAGCTTTCTTT | CASSRRQGSDSEAFF | TRBJ1-1 | TRBD1 | NA | 15 | TRBV27
TGTGCCAGCCACAGGGGTTATACGCAGTATTTT | CASHRGYTQYF | TRBJ2-3 | TRBD1 | NA | 11 | TRBV5-6
TGTGCCAGCAGCCAAGGCGTAGTGGGGCGCAGGGGCTACACCTTC | CASSQGVVGRRGYTF | TRBJ1-2 | NA | NA | 15 | TRBV3-1/TRBV3-2
TGTGCCAGCAGCTTGGGCGGGGGGGCACACACCGGGGAGCTGTTTTTT | CASSLGGGAHTGELFF | TRBJ2-2 | TRBD2 | NA | 16 | TRBV13
TGTGCCAGCAGCACTGGACAGACTGGGGCCAACGTCCTGACTTTC | CASSTGQTGANVLTF | TRBJ2-6 | NA | NA | 15 | TRBV11-1
TGTGCCAGAAGCTTGCGATATCGGGACTGCCACATCCACGGGGGCATTCAGTACTTC | CARSLRYRDCHIHGGIQYF | TRBJ2-4 | NA | NA | 19 | TRBV5-3
TGCGCCAGCAGCTTGGATTCGGTGAACACTGAAGCTTTCTTT | CASSLDSVNTEAFF | TRBJ1-1 | NA | NA | 14 | TRBV5-1
TGTGCCAGCAGTGATATCCAAAGGACACTTGGTGGCGAGCAGTACTTC | CASSDIQRTLGGEQYF | TRBJ2-7 | NA | NA | 16 | TRBV6-1
TGTGCCAGCAGCGCCCCAACAGGGGAACTATATGGCTACACCTTC | CASSAPTGELYGYTF | TRBJ1-2 | TRBD1 | NA | 15 | TRBV7-2
TGTGCCAGCAGCTTAGCTTATTCTCGGAGCTCTGGAAACACCATATATTTT | CASSLAYSRSSGNTIYF | TRBJ1-3 | NA | few | 17 | TRBV7-8
TGTGCCAGCAGTTACTCCCCCCACAGGGGAAGCAATCAGCCCCAGCATTTT | CASSYSPHRGSNQPQHF | TRBJ1-5 | TRBD1 | NA | 17 | TRBV6-2/TRBV6-3
TGTGCCAGCAGTCTACAGGGGGCCGTCGGCACTGAAGCTTTCTTT | CASSLQGAVGTEAFF | TRBJ1-1 | TRBD1 | NA | 15 | TRBV7-9
TGTGCCAGCAGCTCTTACAGGGGGTCCCTGAGTGAGACCCAGTACTTC | CASSSYRGSLSETQYF | TRBJ2-5 | TRBD1 | NA | 16 | TRBV7-2
TGTGCCAGCAGTACACACACAGGGTCGGAGCCCCAGCATTTT | CASSTHTGSEPQHF | TRBJ1-5 | NA | NA | 14 | TRBV6-5
TGTGCCAGCAGCAGACTAGCGGGGGGAAACCTCTACGAGCAGTACTTC | CASSRLAGGNLYEQYF | TRBJ2-7 | TRBD2 | NA | 16 | TRBV5-4
TGTGCCAGCAGCCCCCCCCGGGGACAGGGGACTTCCTTATCTGGGGCCAACGTCCTGACTTTC | CASSPPRGQGTSLSGANVLTF | TRBJ2-6 | TRBD1 | NA | 21 | TRBV4-2
TGTGCCAGCAGCTTAGGTCTTACGGGTAGTGAGCAGTTCTTC | CASSLGLTGSEQFF | TRBJ2-1 | NA | NA | 14 | TRBV13
TGTGCCAGCAGTTACGCGGACAGGGCGGTAACCCTTGAAGCTTTCTTT | CASSYADRAVTLEAFF | TRBJ1-1 | TRBD1 | NA | 16 | TRBV6-5
TGCAGCGTTAACTGGGCTGACTATGGCTACACCTTC | CSVNWADYGYTF | TRBJ1-2 | NA | NA | 12 | TRBV29-1
TGTGCCAGTAGTTTGTGGACAGGGACCGGTACGGCCAACGTCCTGACTTTC | CASSLWTGTGTANVLTF | TRBJ2-6 | TRBD1 | NA | 17 | TRBV19
TGTGCCAGCAGCGTAGGGGCTAGCGGGGCTAGCACAGATACGCAGTATTTT | CASSVGASGASTDTQYF | TRBJ2-3 | TRBD2 | NA | 17 | TRBV9
TGTGCCAGCAGCTTTAATGTGGTAGGAGGTGAGCAGTACTTC | CASSFNVVGGEQYF | TRBJ2-7 | NA | NA | 14 | TRBV7-9
TGTGCCAGCAGCGATCCGGGACAGTCCTACAATGAGCAGTTCTTC | CASSDPGQSYNEQFF | TRBJ2-1 | TRBD1 | NA | 15 | TRBV11-2
TGTGCCAGCAGCCCTACCGGGGGGGACTCCTACAATGAGCAGTTCTTC | CASSPTGGDSYNEQFF | TRBJ2-1 | TRBD2 | NA | 16 | TRBV9
TGTGCCAGCAGCCGGGGGGCAGACGGTAGATCTGGAAACACCATATATTTT | CASSRGADGRSGNTIYF | TRBJ1-3 | NA | NA | 17 | TRBV7-2
TGTGCCAGCAGTCGACAGACTCCTGGCTACACCTTC | CASSRQTPGYTF | TRBJ1-2 | NA | NA | 12 | TRBV12-3/TRBV12-4
TGCGCCAGCAGTCAACTATCCGGACAGGGAGATTCACCCCTCCACTTT | CASSQLSGQGDSPLHF | TRBJ1-6 | TRBD1 | NA | 16 | TRBV23-1
TGTGCCAGCAGTTACGCGGACAGGGTGAGCGGCTACACCTTC | CASSYADRVSGYTF | TRBJ1-2 | TRBD1 | NA | 14 | TRBV6-6
TGTGCCAGCATCGAGACAGGGGATACACGACAAGAAAAACTGTTTTTT | CASIETGDTRQEKLFF | TRBJ1-4 | TRBD1 | NA | 16 | TRBV2
TGTGCCAGCAGTTCCGACAGTAACTATGGCTACACCTTC | CASSSDSNYGYTF | TRBJ1-2 | NA | once | 13 | TRBV6-5
TGTGCCAGCAGCGTAGACGGGGGAGGTTACAATGAGCAGTTCTTC | CASSVDGGGYNEQFF | TRBJ2-1 | NA | once | 15 | TRBV9
TGTGCCTGGAGCGTACGCACAGGGACCTACGAGCAGTACTTC | CAWSVRTGTYEQYF | TRBJ2-7 | NA | few | 14 | TRBV30
TGCGCCAGCAGCTGGGGGGTAGCGGAGAACACCGGGGAGCTGTTTTTT | CASSWGVAENTGELFF | TRBJ2-2 | NA | NA | 16 | TRBV5-1
TGTGCCTGGAGTGCCTTTGACAGGGGACTGAATCAGCCCCAGCATTTT | CAWSAFDRGLNQPQHF | TRBJ1-5 | TRBD1 | few | 16 | TRBV30
TGTGCCACCGCGGTTATCAATCAGCCCCAGCATTTT | CATAVINQPQHF | TRBJ1-5 | NA | once | 12 | TRBV10-3
TGTGCCTGCCGGGACAGGGGGAATCAGCCCCAGCATTTT | CACRDRGNQPQHF | TRBJ1-5 | TRBD1 | NA | 13 | TRBV30